This TCR beta chain is drawn from a study of cytomegalovirus exposure and HLA in healthy donors. On this clone: What it binds is unknown.

Trimming cost V 4 bases and J 7 bases; bases outside gene matches: 17. Germline lookup yields CDR1 SGHDT and CDR2 YYEEEE. The CDR3 spans 17 residues. Overall study findings and caveats: Most TCRs appeared rarely, but some public TCRs recurred in many donors. As a later analysis revealed, most CMV-associated TCR beta chains appeared HLA-restricted. A later analysis associated some 18,000 TCR beta sequences with HLA alleles at a 0.05 false discovery rate.

Researchers ran the PCR with 60 Vbeta and 13 Jbeta primers. Sequencing was performed with immunoSEQ multiplex PCR; in TCRdb, only in-frame clones are kept and a portion is missing. The profile shows 150,000 to 200,000 clones, 81% of them singletons. J is TRBJ1-1 and V is TRBV5-6; 9 bases align to TRBD1. The receptor's source is a woman younger than 30 in good health and CMV-seropositive. The source material was PBMCs. DNA of the CDR3: TGTGCCAGCAGCCTACGAGTGGGGACAGGGAATACTGGTGAAGCTTTCTTT. Its translation: CASSLRVGTGNTGEAFF.